These T cell receptor beta chains were read from a single sample in a study of blood T cell repertoires in COVID-19. The method was immunoSEQ multiplex PCR; TCRdb's version includes in-frame clones alone and lacks a portion of them. Here the sample spans fewer than 30,000 clones, approximately 80% being singletons. The source material was peripheral blood. Source of these receptors: a man in his sixties or seventies with active COVID-19. Each CDR3 is given with its conserved first and last residue.

TRBV6-6 | 12 | CATGTAADTQYF
TRBV21-1 | 18 | CASSKLEGAKGHQETQYF
TRBV19 | 14 | CASVPKPPGNTIYF
TRBV2 | 15 | CASSPDRWGGYGYTF
TRBV27 | 18 | CASSFWGQGPSGANVLTF
TRBV6-1 | 14 | CASSETRGHRPQHF
TRBV18 | 16 | CASSPTQGDMSYEQYF
TRBV9 | 16 | CASSPRVTPANTEAFF
TRBV27 | 13 | CASSPDSGNTIYF
TRBV29-1 | 16 | CSVERAPGQRDYGYTF
TRBV5-4 | 15 | CASSLEASGYNEQFF
TRBV4-2 | 16 | CASSQALAGLNNEQFF
TRBV5-4 | 13 | CASSIQGAGGYTF
TRBV24-1 | 14 | CATSDSGQARTQYF
TRBV19 | 16 | CASTALGQGSNQPQHF
TRBV7-3 | 17 | CASSSRTGPSGANVLTF
TRBV4-3 | 14 | CASSPNAGGYEQYF
TRBV5-5 | 14 | CASSLDRGINIQYF
TRBV30 | 11 | CAWSVQGSAFF
TRBV30 | 13 | CAWSPAYNSPLHF
TRBV6-6 | 13 | CASSSTGGDTQYF
TRBV11-3 | 14 | CASSSVAGAKTQYF
TRBV7-9 | 13 | CASREGLSYEQYF
TRBV10-3 | 15 | CAISAGTGVTDEQFF
TRBV3-1/TRBV3-2 | 14 | CASSQDYGQETQYF
TRBV7-2 | 12 | CASSSITYEQYF
TRBV5-4 | 16 | CASSPRGGSSYNEQFF
TRBV4-2 | 16 | CASSQRLNGVTDTQYF
TRBV6-9 | 14 | CASGRTSSGNTIYF
TRBV2 | 14 | CASCRDRANYGYTF
TRBV10-3 | 13 | CAISEGGWDTQYF
TRBV7-9 | 16 | CASSRDSPDSNQPQHF
TRBV2 | 13 | CASTNGGVDGYTF
TRBV10-1 | 14 | CASSFFPQCTEAFF
TRBV30 | 13 | CAWNGDGNQPQHF
TRBV9 | 14 | CASSVGQTNSPLHF
TRBV7-3 | 14 | CASSFEGGHNEQFF
TRBV21-1 | 16 | CASSKAPSGGRETQYF
TRBV7-7 | 15 | CASSFRVGGTGELFF
TRBV6-1 | 15 | CASSDGGTGSYEQYF